This record concerns one TCR beta chain sequence. The same CDR3 is also encoded by other DNA sequences in this sample. These data originate in a study of blood T cell repertoires in COVID-19. Followed over time, Seattle patients had been enrolled while infection was active. CDR3 size: 13 residues. Between the trimmed V and J ends, which lost 5 bases and 0 bases, there was a span of 5 bases. Authors' data handling: Researchers report that nucleated cell counts were estimated from reference gene primer amplification. Some clones are missing from TCRdb's copy, which holds only in-frame ones; the method was immunoSEQ multiplex PCR. The V and J calls and clone size were taken over from that table, and D and trimming were inferred from the DNA. Found here are approximately 260,000 clones, 90% of them singletons; the top ten hold 2.1%.

The V call is TRBV12-3 or TRBV12-4, the J call TRBJ1-5; D not certain. Sequencing used peripheral blood. The receptor comes from a woman aged 55-69 years with COVID-19, enrolled during active disease. The CDR3 here is CASSPNSNQPQHF. For the CDR3, the DNA is TGTGCCAGCAGTCCAAATAGCAATCAGCCCCAGCATTTT.